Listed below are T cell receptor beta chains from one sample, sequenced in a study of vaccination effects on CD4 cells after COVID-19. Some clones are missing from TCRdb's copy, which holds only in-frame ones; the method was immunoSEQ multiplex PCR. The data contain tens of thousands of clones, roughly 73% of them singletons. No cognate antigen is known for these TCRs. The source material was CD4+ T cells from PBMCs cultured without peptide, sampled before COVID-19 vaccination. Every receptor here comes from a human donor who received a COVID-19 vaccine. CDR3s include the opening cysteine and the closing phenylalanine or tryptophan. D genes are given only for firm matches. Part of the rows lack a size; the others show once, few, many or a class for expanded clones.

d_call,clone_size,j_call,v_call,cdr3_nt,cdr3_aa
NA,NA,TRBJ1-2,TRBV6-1,TGTGCCAGCAGTGAATGGGCAGATAACTATGGCTACACCTTC,CASSEWADNYGYTF
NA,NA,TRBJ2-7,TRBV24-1,TGTGCCACCAGTTTGGGATACGAGCAGTACTTC,CATSLGYEQYF
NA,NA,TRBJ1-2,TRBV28,TGTGCCAGCACCCCTTCTAGGGGATCTGGTGGCTACACCTTC,CASTPSRGSGGYTF
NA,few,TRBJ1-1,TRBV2,TGTGCCAGCAAAGGCGAAGCCGTGAACACTGAAGCTTTCTTT,CASKGEAVNTEAFF
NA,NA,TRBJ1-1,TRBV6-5,TGTGCCAGCAGTTACGCAGGAGTCATGAACACTGAAGCTTTCTTT,CASSYAGVMNTEAFF
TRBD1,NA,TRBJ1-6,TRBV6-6,TGTGCCAGCAGGCCATGGGCAGGGGGCGAGGGGTCACCCCTCCACTTT,CASRPWAGGEGSPLHF
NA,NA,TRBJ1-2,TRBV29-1,TGCAGCGCCATACGGGGTGCAGGGGATGGCTACACCTTC,CSAIRGAGDGYTF
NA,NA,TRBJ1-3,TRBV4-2,TGTGCCAGCAGCCAAGACCCCCCGCAGGGAGCTGGAAACACCATATATTTT,CASSQDPPQGAGNTIYF
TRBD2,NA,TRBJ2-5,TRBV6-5,TGTGCCAGCAGAGAGCGGGGGCCCTGGGGGACCCAGTACTTC,CASRERGPWGTQYF
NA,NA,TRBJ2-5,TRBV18,TGTGCCAGCTCACCCGGGGGCCAAGAGACCCAGTACTTC,CASSPGGQETQYF
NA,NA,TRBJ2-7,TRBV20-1,TGCAGTGCAAATCGGAGATACGAGCAGTACTTC,CSANRRYEQYF
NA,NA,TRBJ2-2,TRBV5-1,TGCGCCAGCAGCTTTGGACAGCCCGGGGAGCTGTTTTTT,CASSFGQPGELFF
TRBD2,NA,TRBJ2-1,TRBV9,TGTGCCAGCAGCGTAGTGTGCGGGACTAGCGGGACTCAGATCGACAATGAGCAGTTCTTC,CASSVVCGTSGTQIDNEQFF
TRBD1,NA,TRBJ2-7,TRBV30,TGTGCCTGGAGTTCACAGGGGAGCGTCTACGAGCAGTACTTC,CAWSSQGSVYEQYF
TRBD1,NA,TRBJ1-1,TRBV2,TGTGCCAGCGGGGCTGCACAGGGGGCGGGAAGGGAAACTGAAGCTTTCTTT,CASGAAQGAGRETEAFF
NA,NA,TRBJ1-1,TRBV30,TGTGCCTGGAGTCCTCCTCCGATGAACACTGAAGCTTTCTTT,CAWSPPPMNTEAFF
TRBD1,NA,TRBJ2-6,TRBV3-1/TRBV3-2,TGTGCCAGCAGTCCACTTACCGGGACAGCGCGCTCTGGGGCCAACGTCCTGACTTTC,CASSPLTGTARSGANVLTF
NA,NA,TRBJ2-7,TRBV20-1,TGCAGTGCTAGTGTCGGCAGTACCTACGAGCAGTACTTC,CSASVGSTYEQYF
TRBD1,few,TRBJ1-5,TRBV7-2,TGTGCCAGCAGCCTAACGACAGGGGGTACGGGCAATCAGCCCCAGCATTTT,CASSLTTGGTGNQPQHF
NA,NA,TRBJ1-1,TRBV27,TGTGCCAGCAGTTTCCGGGGGGGGGCGTCTGAAGCTTTCTTT,CASSFRGGASEAFF
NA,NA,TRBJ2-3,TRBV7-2,TGTGCCAGCAGCTCCCTAGGGCCAGATACGCAGTATTTT,CASSSLGPDTQYF
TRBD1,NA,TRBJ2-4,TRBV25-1,TGTGCCAGCAGTGGTTTTGAGCAGGGGGAAAACATTCAGTACTTC,CASSGFEQGENIQYF
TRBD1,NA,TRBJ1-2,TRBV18,TGTGCCAGCTCACCACCGGGACAGTCCGGCTATGGCTACACCTTC,CASSPPGQSGYGYTF
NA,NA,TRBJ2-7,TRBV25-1,TGTGCCAGCAGTGAAGCTTCGGCTAGCATCTCCTACGAGCAGTACTTC,CASSEASASISYEQYF
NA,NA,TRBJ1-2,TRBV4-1,TGCGCCAGCAGCCCGGACAGAAGTAACTATGGCTACACCTTC,CASSPDRSNYGYTF
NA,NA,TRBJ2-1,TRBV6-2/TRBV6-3,TGTGCCAGCAGTTACTCGAGGGCTCGGGGCAATGAGCAGTTCTTC,CASSYSRARGNEQFF
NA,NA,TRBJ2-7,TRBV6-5,TGTGCCAGCAGTCAACTGGGACGGGACGAGCAGTACTTC,CASSQLGRDEQYF
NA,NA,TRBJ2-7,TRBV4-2,TGTGCCAGCAGCCAAGAAGGGAGCGGGCTAGTCTACGAGCAGTACTTC,CASSQEGSGLVYEQYF
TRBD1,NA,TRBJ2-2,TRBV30,TGTGCCTGGAGGACGAAGGGGACAGGGAACACCGGGGAGCTGTTTTTT,CAWRTKGTGNTGELFF
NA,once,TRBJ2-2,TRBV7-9,TGTGCCAGCAGCCCCGACGCAACCGGGGAGCTGTTTTTT,CASSPDATGELFF
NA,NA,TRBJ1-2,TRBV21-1,TGTGCCAGCAGCATATCTACGACATCTAACTATGGCTACACCTTC,CASSISTTSNYGYTF
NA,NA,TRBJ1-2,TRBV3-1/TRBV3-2,TGTGCCAGCAGCCACGGACAGAACTATGGCTACACCTTC,CASSHGQNYGYTF
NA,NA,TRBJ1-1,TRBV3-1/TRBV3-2,TGTGCCAGCAGCCAGCAAGGGATAGGCACTGAAGCTTTCTTT,CASSQQGIGTEAFF
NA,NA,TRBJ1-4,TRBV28,TGTGCCAGCAGACAATCCGGGACGGGTAATGAAAAACTGTTTTTT,CASRQSGTGNEKLFF
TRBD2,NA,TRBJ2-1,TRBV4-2,TGTGCCAGCAGCCCCTGGACTAGCGCGGAATCCTACAATGAGCAGTTCTTC,CASSPWTSAESYNEQFF
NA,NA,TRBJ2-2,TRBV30,TGTGCCTGGAGTTCCAGGGTGGAGCTGTTTTTT,CAWSSRVELFF
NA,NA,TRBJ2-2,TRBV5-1,TGCGCCAGCAGCCCGGCCCGGGGGTTGAGGAGTGAGGGGTTTGACACCGGGGAGCTGTTTTTT,CASSPARGLRSEGFDTGELFF
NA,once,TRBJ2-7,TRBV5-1,TGCGCCAGCAGCCTGTCCCTCCGGACAGACTCCTACGAGCAGTACTTC,CASSLSLRTDSYEQYF
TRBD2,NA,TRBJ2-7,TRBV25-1,TGTGCCAGCAGTACGGGGGGGAGATACGAGCAGTACTTC,CASSTGGRYEQYF
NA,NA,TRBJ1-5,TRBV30,TGTGCCTGGAGTGTAGGTGGGCCCCAGCATTTT,CAWSVGGPQHF
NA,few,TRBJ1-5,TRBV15,TGTGCCACCAGCAGAGATGATCAGCCCCAGCATTTT,CATSRDDQPQHF
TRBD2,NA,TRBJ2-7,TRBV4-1,TGCGCCAGCAGCCAAGGGACTAGCTCGGACTACGAGCAGTACTTC,CASSQGTSSDYEQYF
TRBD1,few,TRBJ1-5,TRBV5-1,TGCGCCAGCAGCGTCGGGCAGGGGGTTCAGCCCCAGCATTTT,CASSVGQGVQPQHF
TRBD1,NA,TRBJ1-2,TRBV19,TGTGCCAGTCTTGAACAGGGGGCAAGGAATGGCTACACCTTC,CASLEQGARNGYTF
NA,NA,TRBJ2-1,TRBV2,TGTGCCAGCAGTGAAAAGGAATACAATGAGCAGTTCTTC,CASSEKEYNEQFF
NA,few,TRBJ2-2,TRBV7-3,TGTGCCAGCAGCCCGGCTTGGGGTAGTCAGGACGGGGAGCTGTTTTTT,CASSPAWGSQDGELFF
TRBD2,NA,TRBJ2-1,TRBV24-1,TGTGCCACCAGTGATTCGGCTAGCGGGGGCAATGAGCAGTTCTTC,CATSDSASGGNEQFF
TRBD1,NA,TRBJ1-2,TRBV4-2,TGTGCCAGCAGCCAAGAGTACGACAGGGGGTTAGGTGGCTACACCTTC,CASSQEYDRGLGGYTF
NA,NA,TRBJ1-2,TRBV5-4,TGTGCCAGCAGCTCAGACAGGCTCCGGGGTGGCTACACCTTC,CASSSDRLRGGYTF
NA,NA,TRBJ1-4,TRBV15,TGTGCCACCAGCAGAGAACAGGGACGGGGTAATGAAAAACTGTTTTTT,CATSREQGRGNEKLFF
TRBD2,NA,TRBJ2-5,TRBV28,TGTGCCAGCAGTTTAGCGGGAGGGCCGGAGACCCAGTACTTC,CASSLAGGPETQYF
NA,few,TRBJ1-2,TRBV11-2,TGTGCCAGCAGCTTACCGGGGGTGGACTATGGCTACACCTTC,CASSLPGVDYGYTF
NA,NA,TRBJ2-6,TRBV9,TGTGCCAGCAGCGTAGACTTGAGGTCTGGGGCCAACGTCCTGACTTTC,CASSVDLRSGANVLTF
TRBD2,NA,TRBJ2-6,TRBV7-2,TGTGCCAGCAGCTTATGGCTAGCGGGGGGTCTCTCTGGGGCCAACGTCCTGACTTTC,CASSLWLAGGLSGANVLTF
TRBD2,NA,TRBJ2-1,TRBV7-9,TGTGCCAGCAGCCTAGCGGGCCTCAATGAGCAGTTCTTC,CASSLAGLNEQFF
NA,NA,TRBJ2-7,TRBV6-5,TGTGCCAGCGCCAGGGCGTCTCTCTACGAGCAGTACTTC,CASARASLYEQYF
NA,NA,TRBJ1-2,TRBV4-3,TGCGCCAGCAGCCAGGGCAGCACTAACTATGGCTACACCTTC,CASSQGSTNYGYTF